This T cell receptor beta chain was retrieved from a study of graft-versus-host responses after intestinal transplantation. Looking at the study overall: For about three years after anti-thymocyte globulin induction, all recipients took tacrolimus and steroids.

This CDR3 region has 15 residues. Germline assignment: CDR1 LGHNA and CDR2 YNFKEQ. V lost 0 bases, J lost 0 bases, and 6 bases lay in between. As for this clone: What it binds is not known.

The assay was immunoSEQ multiplex PCR, and TCRdb's table has in-frame clones only and misses some. Of around 71,000 clones detected, approximately 94% appear once; the ten largest clones hold around 0.5%. The sample was unstimulated CD8+ T cells sorted from spleen or lymph node cells, taken before intestinal transplant. The genes are TRBV4-2 and TRBJ2-1, with D uncertain. The clonotype comes from a human donor who received an intestinal transplant. CDR3: CASSQDLSSYNEQFF. DNA for the CDR3: TGTGCCAGCAGCCAAGACCTGAGCTCCTACAATGAGCAGTTCTTC.